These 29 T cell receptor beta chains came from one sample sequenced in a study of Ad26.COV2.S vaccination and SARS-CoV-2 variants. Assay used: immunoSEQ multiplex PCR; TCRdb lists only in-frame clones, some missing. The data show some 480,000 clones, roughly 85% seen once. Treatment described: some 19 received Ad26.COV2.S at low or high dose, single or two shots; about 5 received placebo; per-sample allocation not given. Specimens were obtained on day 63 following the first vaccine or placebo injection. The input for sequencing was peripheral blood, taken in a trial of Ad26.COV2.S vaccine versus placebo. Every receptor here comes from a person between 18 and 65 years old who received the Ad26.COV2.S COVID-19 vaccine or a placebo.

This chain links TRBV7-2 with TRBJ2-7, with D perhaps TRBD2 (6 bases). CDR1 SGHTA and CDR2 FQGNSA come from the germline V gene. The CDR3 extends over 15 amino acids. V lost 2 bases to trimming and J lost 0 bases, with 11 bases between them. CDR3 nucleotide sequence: TGTGCCAGCAGCTTAAGCCGGGGGTTCTCCTACGAGCAGTACTTC. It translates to CASSLSRGFSYEQYF.

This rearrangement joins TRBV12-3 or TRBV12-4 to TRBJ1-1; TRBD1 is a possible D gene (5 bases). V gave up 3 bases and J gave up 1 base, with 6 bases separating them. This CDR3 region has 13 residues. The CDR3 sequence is CASSFGGNTEAFF. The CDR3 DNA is TGTGCCAGCAGTTTCGGGGGGAACACTGAAGCTTTCTTT.

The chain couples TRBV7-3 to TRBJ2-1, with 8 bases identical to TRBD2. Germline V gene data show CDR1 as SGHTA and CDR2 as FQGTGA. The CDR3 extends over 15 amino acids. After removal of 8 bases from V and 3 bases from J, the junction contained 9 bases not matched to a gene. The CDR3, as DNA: TGTGCCAGCCGACTGGCAGCGGGAGACTACAATGAGCAGTTCTTC. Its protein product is CASRLAAGDYNEQFF.

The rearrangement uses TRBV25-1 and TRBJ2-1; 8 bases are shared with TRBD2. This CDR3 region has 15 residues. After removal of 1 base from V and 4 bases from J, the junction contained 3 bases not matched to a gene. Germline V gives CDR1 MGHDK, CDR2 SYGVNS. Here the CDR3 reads CASSEFSGAYNEQFF. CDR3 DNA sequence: TGTGCCAGCAGTGAATTTAGCGGGGCATACAATGAGCAGTTCTTC.

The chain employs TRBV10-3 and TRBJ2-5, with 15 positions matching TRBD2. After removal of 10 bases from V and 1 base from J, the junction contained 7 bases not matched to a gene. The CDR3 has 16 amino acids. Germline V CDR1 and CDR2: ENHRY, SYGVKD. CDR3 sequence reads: CATGGTSGRFQETQYF. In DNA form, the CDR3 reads TGTGCCACAGGGGGGACTAGCGGGAGGTTCCAAGAGACCCAGTACTTC.

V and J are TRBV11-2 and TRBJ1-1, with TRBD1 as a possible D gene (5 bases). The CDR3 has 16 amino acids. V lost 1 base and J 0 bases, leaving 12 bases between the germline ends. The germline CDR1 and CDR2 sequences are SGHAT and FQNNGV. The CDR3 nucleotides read TGTGCCAGCAGCTTAGCGGGGGGAGGAATGAACACTGAAGCTTTCTTT. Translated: CASSLAGGGMNTEAFF.

The CDR3 loop reads CASSEIIRQNLTDTQYF. The DNA of the CDR3 is TGTGCCAGCAGTGAAATTATCCGACAGAACCTCACAGATACGCAGTATTTT. The rearrangement joins TRBV25-1 to TRBJ2-3; possible D gene TRBD1, 5 bases. Germline-derived CDR1 and CDR2 are MGHDK and SYGVNS. The CDR3 is 17 amino acids. V was clipped by 2 bases and J by 2 bases, with 17 bases between them.

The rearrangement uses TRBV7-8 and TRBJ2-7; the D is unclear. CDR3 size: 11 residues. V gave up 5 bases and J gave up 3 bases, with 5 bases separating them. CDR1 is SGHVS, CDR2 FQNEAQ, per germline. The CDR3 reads CASSPYYEQYF. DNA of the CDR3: TGTGCCAGCAGCCCCTACTACGAGCAGTACTTC. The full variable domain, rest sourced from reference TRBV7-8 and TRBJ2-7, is GAGVSQSPRYKVAKRGQDVALRCDPISGHVSLFWYQQALGQGPEFLTYFQNEAQLDKSGLPSDRFFAERPEGSVSTLKIQRTQQEDSAVYLCASSPYYEQYFGPGTRLTVT.

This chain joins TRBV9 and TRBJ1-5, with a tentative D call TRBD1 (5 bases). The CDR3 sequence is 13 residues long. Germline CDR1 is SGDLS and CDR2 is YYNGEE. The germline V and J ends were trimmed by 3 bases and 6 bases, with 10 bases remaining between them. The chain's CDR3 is CASSAGLGQPQHF. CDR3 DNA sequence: TGTGCCAGCAGCGCAGGGCTCGGTCAGCCCCAGCATTTT.

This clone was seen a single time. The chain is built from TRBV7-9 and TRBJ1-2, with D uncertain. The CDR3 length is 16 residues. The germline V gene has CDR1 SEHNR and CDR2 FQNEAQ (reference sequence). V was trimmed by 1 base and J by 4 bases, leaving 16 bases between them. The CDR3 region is CASSLDRSDRGYGYTF. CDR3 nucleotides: TGTGCCAGCAGCTTAGATCGCTCTGATCGAGGCTATGGCTACACCTTC.

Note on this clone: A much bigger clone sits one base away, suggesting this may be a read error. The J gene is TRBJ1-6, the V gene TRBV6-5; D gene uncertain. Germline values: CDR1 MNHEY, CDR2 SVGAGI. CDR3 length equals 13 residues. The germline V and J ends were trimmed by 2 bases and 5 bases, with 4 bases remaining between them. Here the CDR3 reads CASSYRDNSPLHF. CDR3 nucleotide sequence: TGTGCCAGCAGTTACAGGGATAATTCACCCCTCCACTTT.

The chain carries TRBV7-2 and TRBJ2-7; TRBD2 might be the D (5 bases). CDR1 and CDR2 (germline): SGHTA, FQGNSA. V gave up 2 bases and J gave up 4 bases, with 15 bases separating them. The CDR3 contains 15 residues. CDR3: CASSLSQAVIYEQYF. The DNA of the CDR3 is TGTGCCAGCAGCTTATCACAAGCGGTCATTTACGAGCAGTACTTC.

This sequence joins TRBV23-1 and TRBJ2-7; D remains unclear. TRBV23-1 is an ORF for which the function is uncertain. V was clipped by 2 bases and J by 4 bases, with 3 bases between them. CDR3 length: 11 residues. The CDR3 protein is CASSQRYEQYF. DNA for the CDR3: TGCGCCAGCAGTCAAAGGTACGAGCAGTACTTC.

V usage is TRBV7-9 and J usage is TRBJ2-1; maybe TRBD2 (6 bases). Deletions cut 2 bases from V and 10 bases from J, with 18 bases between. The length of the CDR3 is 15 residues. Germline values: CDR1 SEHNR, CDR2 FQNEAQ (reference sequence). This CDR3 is CASSLTGVTITEQFF. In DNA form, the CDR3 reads TGTGCCAGCAGCTTAACGGGAGTAACCATAACGGAGCAGTTCTTC.

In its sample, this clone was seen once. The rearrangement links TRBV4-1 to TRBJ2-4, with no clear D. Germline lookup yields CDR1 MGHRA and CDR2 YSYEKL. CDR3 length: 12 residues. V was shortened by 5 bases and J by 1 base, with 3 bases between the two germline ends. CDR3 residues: CASSNAKNIQYF. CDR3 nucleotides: TGCGCCAGCAGCAACGCCAAAAACATTCAGTACTTC.

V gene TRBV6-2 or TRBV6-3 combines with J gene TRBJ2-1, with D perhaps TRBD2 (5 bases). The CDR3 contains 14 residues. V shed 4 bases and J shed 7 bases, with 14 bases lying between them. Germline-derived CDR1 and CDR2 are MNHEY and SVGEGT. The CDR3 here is CASSLDGVNNEQFF. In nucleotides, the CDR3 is TGTGCCAGCAGTTTGGACGGGGTCAATAATGAGCAGTTCTTC.

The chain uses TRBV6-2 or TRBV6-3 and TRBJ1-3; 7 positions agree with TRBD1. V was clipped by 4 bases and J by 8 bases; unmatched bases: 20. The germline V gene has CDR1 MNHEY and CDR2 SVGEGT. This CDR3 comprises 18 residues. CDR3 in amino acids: CASSFPYGGGRNRDTIYF. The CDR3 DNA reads TGTGCCAGCAGTTTTCCCTACGGAGGGGGCAGAAACCGGGACACCATATATTTT.

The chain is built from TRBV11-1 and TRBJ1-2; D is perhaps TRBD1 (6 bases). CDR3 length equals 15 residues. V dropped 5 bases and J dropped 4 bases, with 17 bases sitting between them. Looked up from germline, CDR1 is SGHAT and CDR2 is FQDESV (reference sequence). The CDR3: CASSMRDTRIYGYTF. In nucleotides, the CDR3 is TGTGCCAGCAGCATGCGGGACACGAGAATCTATGGCTACACCTTC.

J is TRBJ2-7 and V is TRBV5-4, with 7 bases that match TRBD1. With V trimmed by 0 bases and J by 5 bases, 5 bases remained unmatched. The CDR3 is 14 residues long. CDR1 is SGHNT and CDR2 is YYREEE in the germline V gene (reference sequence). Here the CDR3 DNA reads TGTGCCAGCAGCTTGGAGACAGGGTTTAACGAGCAGTACTTC. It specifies CASSLETGFNEQYF.

CDR3 protein: CASSLEGAATDTQYF. CDR3 DNA sequence: TGTGCCAGCAGCTTAGAAGGCGCTGCCACAGATACGCAGTATTTT. V usage is TRBV7-3 and J usage is TRBJ2-3; D is uncertain. Trimming took 2 bases from V and 2 from J, leaving 11 bases between them. CDR3 length: 15 residues. CDR1 and CDR2 (germline): SGHTA, FQGTGA.

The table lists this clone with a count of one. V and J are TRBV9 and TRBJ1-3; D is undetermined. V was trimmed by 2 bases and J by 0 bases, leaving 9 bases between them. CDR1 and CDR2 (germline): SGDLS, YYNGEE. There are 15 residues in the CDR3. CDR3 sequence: CASSVGRGSGNTIYF. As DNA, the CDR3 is TGTGCCAGCAGCGTCGGTCGGGGCTCTGGAAACACCATATATTTT.

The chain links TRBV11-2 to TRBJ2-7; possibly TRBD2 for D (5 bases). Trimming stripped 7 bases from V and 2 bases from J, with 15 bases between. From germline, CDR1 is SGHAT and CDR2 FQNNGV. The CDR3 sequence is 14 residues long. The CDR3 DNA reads TGTGCCAGCACCAACCCTTCGGGGACCTACGAGCAGTACTTC. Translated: CASTNPSGTYEQYF. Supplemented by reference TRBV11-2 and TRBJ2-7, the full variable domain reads EAGVAQSPRYKIIEKRQSVAFWCNPISGHATLYWYQQILGQGPKLLIQFQNNGVVDDSQLPKDRFSAERLKGVDSTLKIQPAKLEDSAVYLCASTNPSGTYEQYFGPGTRLTVT.

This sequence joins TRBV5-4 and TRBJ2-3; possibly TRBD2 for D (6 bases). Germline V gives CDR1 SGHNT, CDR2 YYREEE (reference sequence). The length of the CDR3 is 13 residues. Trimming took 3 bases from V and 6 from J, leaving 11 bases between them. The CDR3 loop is CASSYPRGDTQYF. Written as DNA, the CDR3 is TGTGCCAGCAGCTACCCGCGGGGTGATACGCAGTATTTT.

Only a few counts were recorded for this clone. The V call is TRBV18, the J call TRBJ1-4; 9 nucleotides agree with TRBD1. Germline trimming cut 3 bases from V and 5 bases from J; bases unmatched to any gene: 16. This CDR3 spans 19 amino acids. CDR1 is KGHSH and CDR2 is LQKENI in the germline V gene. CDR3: CASSPAAGQGWHPNEKLFF. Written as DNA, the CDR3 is TGTGCCAGCTCACCGGCAGCGGGACAGGGATGGCATCCGAATGAAAAACTGTTTTTT.

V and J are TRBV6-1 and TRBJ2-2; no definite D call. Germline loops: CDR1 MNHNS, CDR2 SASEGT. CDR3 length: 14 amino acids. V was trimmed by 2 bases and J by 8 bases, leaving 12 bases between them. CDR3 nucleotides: TGTGCCAGCAGTGAACAGACTCTCTCGGGGGAGCTGTTTTTT. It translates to CASSEQTLSGELFF.

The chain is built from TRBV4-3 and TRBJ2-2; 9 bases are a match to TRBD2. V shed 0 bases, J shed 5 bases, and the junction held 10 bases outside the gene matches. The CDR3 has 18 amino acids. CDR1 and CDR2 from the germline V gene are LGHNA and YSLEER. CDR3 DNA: TGCGCCAGCAGCCAAGAAGTGGCGGGAGGGTTGCAAACCGGGGAGCTGTTTTTT. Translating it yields CASSQEVAGGLQTGELFF.

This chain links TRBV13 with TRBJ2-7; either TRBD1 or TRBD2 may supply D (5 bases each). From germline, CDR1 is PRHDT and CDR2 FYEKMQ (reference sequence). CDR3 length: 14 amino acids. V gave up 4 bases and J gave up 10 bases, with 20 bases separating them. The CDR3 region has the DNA TGTGCCAGCAGCTCCTACTCCCGGGGACCCACTCAGTACTTC. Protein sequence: CASSSYSRGPTQYF.

CDR3 in DNA: TGTGCCAGCACTTGGGGGGGGGTATCCTACGAGCAGTACTTC. Amino acid sequence: CASTWGGVSYEQYF. The V and J genes are TRBV28 and TRBJ2-7; the match to TRBD2 covers 7 bases. Germline V gene data show CDR1 as MDHEN and CDR2 as SYDVKM. Trimming at V came to 7 bases and at J to 1 base, leaving 7 bases not matched to a gene. The CDR3 is 14 amino acids.

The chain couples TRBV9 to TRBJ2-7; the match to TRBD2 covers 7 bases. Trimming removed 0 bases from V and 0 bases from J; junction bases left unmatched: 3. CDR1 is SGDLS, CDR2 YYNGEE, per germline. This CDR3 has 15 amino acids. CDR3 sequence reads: CASSVGEGSSYEQYF. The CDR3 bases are TGTGCCAGCAGCGTAGGGGAGGGTAGCTCCTACGAGCAGTACTTC.